A single sample gave rise to the 29 T cell receptor beta chains below, sequenced in a study of shared clonotypes between healthy human individuals. Only in-frame clones appear in the TCRdb table, and some are missing; sequencing was by immunoSEQ multiplex PCR. This sample has around 88,000 clones, with 67% found just once. Sequenced input: memory CD8+ T cells sorted from blood. The sample's subset: CD45RO+ cells pooled with CCR7-negative TemRA cells. The receptors shown here come from a man between 25 and 39 years old in good health.

This chain joins TRBV9 and TRBJ2-1; D is unclear. Trimming took 1 base from V and 9 from J, leaving 5 bases between them. Germline V gene data show CDR1 as SGDLS and CDR2 as YYNGEE. The CDR3 loop spans 11 amino acids. Here the CDR3 DNA reads TGTGCCAGCAGCGTAAGTTCTGAGCAGTTCTTC. Amino acids: CASSVSSEQFF.

V usage is TRBV9 and J usage is TRBJ2-1; TRBD2 aligns across 13 bases. Unmatched junction bases numbered 4, after V lost 4 bases and J lost 6 bases. The CDR3 sequence is 15 residues long. Germline V CDR1 and CDR2: SGDLS, YYNGEE. In DNA form, the CDR3 reads TGTGCCAGCAGCCCTACTAGCGGGAGGGGCAATGAGCAGTTCTTC. It yields the protein CASSPTSGRGNEQFF.

The chain recombines TRBV5-1 with TRBJ2-3; D call uncertain. CDR3 length: 16 amino acids. Trimming pared 0 bases from V and 5 bases from J, leaving 16 bases between. From germline, CDR1 is SGHRS and CDR2 YFSETQ. CDR3: CASSLGGGAIVDTQYF. The CDR3 nucleotides read TGCGCCAGCAGCTTGGGCGGCGGAGCTATTGTAGATACGCAGTATTTT.

This clone was observed a handful of times. The chain is built from TRBV5-1 and TRBJ2-1, with 9 bases that match TRBD1. Germline loops: CDR1 SGHRS, CDR2 YFSETQ. The CDR3 consists of 16 residues. The J segment lost 4 bases and the V segment lost 2 bases, leaving 7 bases of the junction unmatched. The CDR3 is CASSFLPGQGYNEQFF. The DNA of the CDR3 is TGCGCCAGCAGCTTTTTACCGGGACAGGGTTACAATGAGCAGTTCTTC.

The V call is TRBV5-1, the J call TRBJ2-7, with D perhaps matching TRBD2 (6 bases). CDR1 and CDR2 (germline): SGHRS, YFSETQ. V gave up 5 bases and J gave up 3 bases, with 36 bases separating them. This CDR3 is built from 21 residues. CDR3 sequence (DNA): TGCGCCAGCAGGCCCCAAGGAGGGGCCGGACGGGAGTGGAGTGACGACTACGAGCAGTACTTC. It specifies CASRPQGGAGREWSDDYEQYF.

This sequence joins TRBV6-5 and TRBJ2-7; maybe TRBD2 (6 bases). V was clipped by 4 bases and J by 5 bases, with 12 bases between them. The V gene's germline CDR1 is MNHEY and CDR2 SVGAGI. The CDR3 spans 13 residues. CDR3 sequence (DNA): TGTGCCAGCAGTTCCGGGACTTCGCACGAGCAGTACTTC. Its translation is CASSSGTSHEQYF.

The chain carries TRBV27 and TRBJ2-3; unclear D gene. There are 13 residues in the CDR3. Germline CDR1 MNHEY, CDR2 SMNVEV (reference sequence). V gave up 5 bases and J gave up 2 bases, with 8 bases separating them. The CDR3 DNA is TGTGCCAGCAGTCGCGCAAACACAGATACGCAGTATTTT. This sequence encodes CASSRANTDTQYF.

This chain uses TRBV28 with TRBJ1-3; D unclear. Germline V gene data show CDR1 as MDHEN and CDR2 as SYDVKM. This CDR3 region has 15 residues. Trimming left V 6 bases short and J 0 bases short, with 12 bases between. CDR3 in DNA: TGTGCCAGCAGCTCAGGCGGAGCCTCTGGAAACACCATATATTTT. Translation: CASSSGGASGNTIYF.

The rearrangement joins TRBV12-5 to TRBJ2-1, with D maybe TRBD2 (6 bases). Germline V gene data show CDR1 as LGHNT and CDR2 as FRNRAP. The CDR3 loop spans 16 amino acids. V gave up 0 bases and J gave up 1 base, with 10 bases separating them. CDR3 sequence (DNA): TGTGCTAGTGGTTTGGTACTGGGGGGTTCCTACAATGAGCAGTTCTTC. Translation gives CASGLVLGGSYNEQFF.

The chain is built from TRBV18 and TRBJ2-4; D unclear. CDR1 and CDR2 from the germline V gene are KGHSH and LQKENI. The CDR3 extends over 16 amino acids. The V gene lost 3 bases and the J gene lost 8 bases, with 20 bases spanning the gap. The CDR3 DNA reads TGTGCCAGCTCACCGCCCAGGCTCGGTGGGGTAGACATTCAGTACTTC. Translation: CASSPPRLGGVDIQYF.

In this sample, this clone turned up once. The genes are TRBV6-5 and TRBJ1-1; D uncertain. V was cut by 5 bases and J by 1 base, with 5 bases left in between. The germline V gene encodes CDR1 MNHEY and CDR2 SVGAGI. The CDR3 totals 12 residues. This CDR3 reads CASSRSNTEAFF. CDR3 in DNA: TGTGCCAGCAGTCGTTCGAACACTGAAGCTTTCTTT.

V usage is TRBV4-3 and J usage is TRBJ2-1; 13 nucleotides align to TRBD2. The V segment lost 0 bases and the J segment 9 bases; nucleotides outside the gene matches: 8. The germline V gene encodes CDR1 LGHNA and CDR2 YSLEER. The CDR3 has 17 residues. CDR3 amino acids: CASSQDLTSGRNFEQFF. The CDR3 DNA reads TGCGCCAGCAGCCAAGACTTGACTAGCGGGAGGAACTTTGAGCAGTTCTTC.

The chain couples TRBV28 to TRBJ2-2, with 7 bases identical to TRBD1. Trimming at V came to 7 bases and at J to 6 bases, leaving 14 bases not matched to a gene. Germline CDR1 is MDHEN and CDR2 is SYDVKM. The CDR3 is 16 amino acids. The CDR3 reads CASTPWATGVAGELFF. The CDR3 bases are TGTGCCAGCACCCCCTGGGCTACAGGGGTAGCCGGGGAGCTGTTTTTT.

The rearrangement links TRBV5-4 to TRBJ2-7, with 10 bases aligning to TRBD2. The CDR3 runs 15 residues. Germline V CDR1 and CDR2: SGHNT, YYREEE (reference sequence). V shed 3 bases, J shed 1 base, and the junction held 4 bases outside the gene matches. This CDR3 reads CASSWIAGGSYEQYF. The CDR3 DNA is TGTGCCAGCAGCTGGATAGCGGGAGGTTCCTACGAGCAGTACTTC.

The CDR3 loop reads CASRLAPVGEAGGRYNEQFF. For the CDR3, the DNA is TGCGCCAGCAGGCTTGCTCCGGTCGGGGAAGCGGGAGGTCGTTACAATGAGCAGTTCTTC. This rearrangement joins TRBV4-1 to TRBJ2-1; TRBD2 agrees at 9 bases. The V and J ends lost 6 bases and 4 bases, in that order; junction bases with no gene match: 22. Germline V gene lookup returns CDR1 MGHRA and CDR2 YSYEKL. CDR3 length: 20 amino acids.

The V call is TRBV2, the J call TRBJ1-2; no reliable D call. In germline, CDR1 is SNHLY, CDR2 FYNNEI. This CDR3 has 16 residues. Trimming stripped 1 base from V and 3 bases from J, with 15 bases between. CDR3 region: CASSEVGGRVDYGYTF. The CDR3, as DNA: TGTGCCAGCAGTGAAGTTGGAGGGCGAGTTGACTATGGCTACACCTTC.

The V call is TRBV18, the J call TRBJ2-7, with TRBD2 matching over 10 bases. V dropped 3 bases and J dropped 6; count of bases not matched to a gene: 8. The CDR3 covers 15 residues. CDR1 is KGHSH and CDR2 is LQKENI in the germline V gene. This CDR3 reads CASSPPSGSLREQYF. The CDR3 DNA sequence: TGTGCCAGCTCACCCCCTAGCGGGAGCCTTCGCGAGCAGTACTTC.

This clone has at least ten counts. The genes are TRBV10-1 and TRBJ1-1; TRBD1 is a possible D gene (6 bases). From germline, CDR1 is WNHNN and CDR2 SYGVQD (reference sequence). V lost 5 bases, J lost 1 base, and 11 bases lay in between. CDR3 length equals 14 residues. DNA for the CDR3: TGCGCCAGCAGTAGGGACACTGCGAACACTGAAGCTTTCTTT. It is translated as CASSRDTANTEAFF.

Remarks on this clone: Germline and junction disagree at one end, which may indicate a read error. CDR3 residues: CASRQAGQVTGELFF. For the CDR3, the DNA is TGTGCCAGCAGGCAAGCGGGACAGGTCACCGGGGAGCTGTTTTTT. The chain couples TRBV14 to TRBJ2-2, with a possible D match to TRBD1 (8 bases). The CDR3 contains 15 residues. CDR1 and CDR2 from the germline V gene are SGHDN and FVKESK. The whole variable domain, filled in from reference TRBV14 and TRBJ2-2, reads EAGVTQFPSHSVIEKGQTVTLRCDPISGHDNLYWYRRVMGKEIKFLLHFVKESKQDESGMPNNRFLAERTGGTYSTLKVQPAELEDSGVYFCASRQAGQVTGELFFGEGSRLTVL.

About this clone: Other DNA sequences in this sample translate to the same CDR3. V is TRBV28 and J is TRBJ2-7; D is ambiguous. CDR1 is MDHEN, CDR2 SYDVKM, per germline. The V and J ends lost 4 bases and 2 bases respectively, with 6 bases between them. The CDR3 sequence is 12 residues long. CDR3 amino acids: CASSSTAYEQYF. The CDR3 DNA reads as TGTGCCAGCAGTTCTACAGCCTACGAGCAGTACTTC.

The rearrangement links TRBV21-1 to TRBJ2-2. TRBV21-1 is a documented pseudogene. CDR3 length: 13 residues. The CDR3 DNA reads as TGTGCCAGCAGCCCCGTTGACCCCGGGGAGCTGTTTTTT. As protein: CASSPVDPGELFF.

This clone has a handful of counts. The V gene is TRBV9, the J gene TRBJ1-1, with D perhaps matching TRBD1 (6 bases). This CDR3 has 17 residues. The V end lost 0 bases, the J end lost 0 bases, and 15 bases lay between the germline ends. The germline V gene has CDR1 SGDLS and CDR2 YYNGEE. The CDR3 DNA sequence: TGTGCCAGCAGCGTAGGGGGGACAATGTACATGAACACTGAAGCTTTCTTT. Its protein is CASSVGGTMYMNTEAFF.

The chain recombines TRBV18 with TRBJ2-1, with D unresolved. Germline V gene sequence: CDR1 KGHSH, CDR2 LQKENI. Trimming left V 1 base short and J 5 bases short, with 9 bases between. The CDR3 runs 14 residues. CDR3 DNA: TGTGCCAGCTCACCACTTATAACCCACAATGAGCAGTTCTTC. It encodes CASSPLITHNEQFF.

The chain is built from TRBV21-1 and TRBJ1-5; the D call in the table, TRBD1, was not verified against the DNA. TRBV21-1 is termed a pseudogene. The CDR3 is 14 residues long. The CDR3 protein is CASSKTGKGQPQHF. The CDR3 nucleotides are TGTGCCAGCAGCAAGACAGGGAAGGGTCAGCCCCAGCATTTT.

This clone was seen a handful of times. The chain is built from TRBV9 and TRBJ2-7; TRBD2 matches at 11 bases. The CDR3 sequence is 16 residues long. With V trimmed by 0 bases and J by 3 bases, 5 bases remained unmatched. The germline CDR1 and CDR2 sequences are SGDLS and YYNGEE. CDR3 sequence: CASSVGGLAEGYEQYF. CDR3 sequence (DNA): TGTGCCAGCAGCGTAGGGGGACTAGCGGAGGGCTACGAGCAGTACTTC.

J is TRBJ1-5 and V is TRBV28, with D unclear. CDR1 and CDR2 (germline): MDHEN, SYDVKM. The CDR3 length is 17 residues. Trimming removed 5 bases at V and 5 bases at J, with 22 bases between. CDR3 residues: CASSPPKRVRLDQPQHF. CDR3 DNA: TGTGCCAGCAGTCCACCAAAACGGGTGCGGCTGGATCAGCCCCAGCATTTT.

This chain uses TRBV11-2 with TRBJ2-7; TRBD1 matches 9 bases. Germline-derived CDR1 and CDR2 are SGHAT and FQNNGV. The CDR3 contains 15 residues. With V trimmed by 5 bases and J by 3 bases, 8 bases remained unmatched. CDR3 protein: CASSPEDRGDYEQYF. CDR3 coding DNA: TGTGCCAGCAGCCCCGAGGACAGGGGAGACTACGAGCAGTACTTC.

The chain links TRBV28 to TRBJ2-7; 7 bases line up with TRBD2. CDR1 and CDR2 (germline): MDHEN, SYDVKM. CDR3 size: 17 residues. The J segment lost 5 bases and the V segment lost 5 bases, leaving 18 bases of the junction unmatched. In DNA form, the CDR3 reads TGTGCCAGCAGTCTTCAAAGCGGGATCCCGTCTCTCCACGAGCAGTACTTC. This codes for CASSLQSGIPSLHEQYF.

The CDR3 coding sequence is TGTGCCAGTAGTATTGACGGGAGTAGCCACAATGAGCAGTTCTTC. Amino acid sequence: CASSIDGSSHNEQFF. The chain links TRBV19 to TRBJ2-1; D possibly corresponds to TRBD2 (6 bases). From germline, CDR1 is LNHDA and CDR2 SQIVND (reference sequence). Between the trimmed V and J ends, which lost 3 bases and 5 bases, there was a span of 14 bases. This CDR3 comprises 15 residues.